Each of the 14 T cell receptor beta chains below was sequenced from the same sample in a study of T cell responses to AZD1222 COVID-19 vaccine. Sequenced by immunoSEQ multiplex PCR; TCRdb stores in-frame clones only, minus some. The sample has some 66,000 clones; about nine tenths are singletons. This sample comprised peripheral blood, obtained 28 days after the second AZD1222 dose. The receptors originated from an adult who received the AZD1222 COVID-19 vaccine.

This chain uses TRBV5-1 with TRBJ2-7; D gene uncertain. CDR1 and CDR2 from the germline V gene are SGHRS and YFSETQ. The germline V and J ends were trimmed by 3 bases and 4 bases, with 17 bases remaining between them. The CDR3 is made up of 15 amino acids. The CDR3 spells CASSSKDTAAYEQYF. The CDR3 DNA reads as TGCGCCAGCAGCTCCAAAGACACTGCGGCTTACGAGCAGTACTTC.

V is TRBV9 and J is TRBJ2-1, with 14 bases that match TRBD2. Germline CDR1 and CDR2: SGDLS and YYNGEE. J lost 0 bases, V lost 3 bases, and 11 bases had no gene match. CDR3 size: 20 residues. The CDR3 protein is CASSARLAGGGDSSYNEQFF. CDR3 sequence (DNA): TGTGCCAGCAGCGCCAGACTAGCGGGAGGGGGGGATAGCTCCTACAATGAGCAGTTCTTC. Variable domain in full (rest from reference TRBV9 and TRBJ2-1): DSGVTQTPKHLITATGQRVTLRCSPRSGDLSVYWYQQSLDQGLQFLIQYYNGEERAKGNILERFSAQQFPDLHSELNLSSLELGDSALYFCASSARLAGGGDSSYNEQFFGPGTRLTVL.

The rearrangement uses TRBV27 and TRBJ2-1; D is uncertain. The CDR3 runs to 12 residues. Germline V CDR1 and CDR2: MNHEY, SMNVEV (reference sequence). With 1 base removed from V and 10 bases from J, the gap between germline ends came to 8 bases. CDR3 DNA: TGTGCCAGCAGTTTATTCGGTCGGGAGCAGTTCTTC. This encodes CASSLFGREQFF.

This chain joins TRBV30 and TRBJ2-7; 11 nucleotides agree with TRBD2. Germline values: CDR1 GTSNPN, CDR2 SVGIG (reference sequence). CDR3 length equals 18 residues. Germline trimming cut 1 base from V and 4 bases from J; bases unmatched to any gene: 15. CDR3 region: CAWSGKEGLADHLYEQYF. As DNA, the CDR3 is TGTGCCTGGAGTGGAAAAGAGGGACTAGCGGACCACCTTTACGAGCAGTACTTC.

This chain joins TRBV5-1 and TRBJ2-2, with 8 bases identical to TRBD1. Germline CDR1 is SGHRS and CDR2 is YFSETQ. This CDR3 region has 15 residues. V was pared by 4 bases and J by 5 bases, with 7 bases of the junction left unmatched. CDR3 nucleotides: TGCGCCAGCAGCCTACTTGGACAGGGAACCGGGGAGCTGTTTTTT. It codes for CASSLLGQGTGELFF.

The chain recombines TRBV30 with TRBJ1-2; 7 positions match TRBD1. Unmatched junction bases numbered 11, after V lost 0 bases and J lost 7 bases. Germline assignment: CDR1 GTSNPN and CDR2 SVGIG (reference sequence). This CDR3 spans 15 amino acids. In DNA form, the CDR3 reads TGTGCCTGGAGTGTCGTCACAGGGGATGTTGGTGGCTACACCTTC. Translation: CAWSVVTGDVGGYTF.

V is TRBV3-1 (or the pseudogene TRBV3-2) and J is TRBJ1-5; D is unresolved. The CDR3 is 12 amino acids. V lost 5 bases and J 0 bases, leaving 2 bases between the germline ends. Germline V gene data show CDR1 as LGHDT and CDR2 as YNNKEL (reference sequence). The CDR3 DNA sequence: TGTGCCAGCAGCTATAGCAATCAGCCCCAGCATTTT. Its protein is CASSYSNQPQHF.

The V gene is TRBV7-9, the J gene TRBJ2-5; perhaps TRBD1 as D (7 bases). The CDR3 has 16 amino acids. Trimming removed 5 bases at V and 4 bases at J, with 20 bases between. The V gene's germline CDR1 is SEHNR and CDR2 FQNEAQ (reference sequence). CDR3 residues: CASSRRRGQGGETQYF. The CDR3, as DNA: TGTGCCAGCAGCCGCCGGCGGGGTCAGGGGGGAGAGACCCAGTACTTC. The complete variable domain, with remaining parts taken from reference TRBV7-9 and TRBJ2-5, reads DTGVSQNPRHKITKRGQNVTFRCDPISEHNRLYWYRQTLGQGPEFLTYFQNEAQLEKSRLLSDRFSAERPKGSFSTLEIQRTEQGDSAMYLCASSRRRGQGGETQYFGPGTRLLVL.

A single count supports this clone. This rearrangement joins TRBV5-8 to TRBJ1-5, with no clear D. V lost 3 bases to trimming and J lost 12 bases, with 10 bases between them. This CDR3 is 11 amino acids long. Germline CDR1 reads SGHTS; CDR2 reads YDEGEE. CDR3 DNA sequence: TGTGCCAGCAGCTGGGGAACAGACCAGCATTTT. Translating it yields CASSWGTDQHF.

The chain links TRBV28 to TRBJ2-1; no definite D call. Germline-derived CDR1 and CDR2 are MDHEN and SYDVKM. The V and J ends lost 2 bases and 9 bases respectively, with 14 bases between them. This CDR3 has 14 amino acids. The CDR3 sequence: CASSLASDISEQFF. CDR3 sequence (DNA): TGTGCCAGCAGTTTAGCTTCAGACATAAGTGAGCAGTTCTTC.

This chain links TRBV18 with TRBJ1-2; D remains unclear. Trimming left V 6 bases short and J 5 bases short, with 10 bases between. The CDR3 is made up of 12 amino acids. Germline values: CDR1 KGHSH, CDR2 LQKENI. CDR3: CASSSEGYGYTF. CDR3 nucleotides: TGTGCCAGCTCCTCAGAGGGTTATGGCTACACCTTC.

V gene TRBV19 combines with J gene TRBJ1-3, with unresolved D. V shed 5 bases and J shed 6 bases, with 14 bases lying between them. Germline lookup yields CDR1 LNHDA and CDR2 SQIVND (reference sequence). The CDR3 runs 14 residues. The CDR3 DNA is TGTGCCAGTAGTCCCTCGATAGGCCTAAACACCATATATTTT. Residues: CASSPSIGLNTIYF.

V is TRBV3-1 (or the pseudogene TRBV3-2) and J is TRBJ1-2; the D gene is possibly TRBD1 (5 bases). Germline CDR1 and CDR2: LGHDT and YNNKEL (reference sequence). This CDR3 contains 14 residues. The ends were cut back, 1 base at V and 8 bases at J, with 14 bases in the middle. CDR3 bases: TGTGCCAGCAGCCAAGGAAGCGGGGCTCGAGGCTACACCTTC. Its protein is CASSQGSGARGYTF.

CDR3 sequence: CASSLVGGSSTDTQYF. The CDR3 DNA follows: TGTGCCAGCAGCTTAGTGGGCGGGAGCTCCACAGATACGCAGTATTTT. The chain links TRBV7-8 to TRBJ2-3, with 7 positions matching TRBD2. Germline V gene data show CDR1 as SGHVS and CDR2 as FQNEAQ. Trimming cost V 1 base and J 2 bases; bases outside gene matches: 6. The length of the CDR3 is 16 residues. Full variable domain (outside the CDR3, taken from reference TRBV7-8 and TRBJ2-3): GAGVSQSPRYKVAKRGQDVALRCDPISGHVSLFWYQQALGQGPEFLTYFQNEAQLDKSGLPSDRFFAERPEGSVSTLKIQRTQQEDSAVYLCASSLVGGSSTDTQYFGPGTRLTVL.